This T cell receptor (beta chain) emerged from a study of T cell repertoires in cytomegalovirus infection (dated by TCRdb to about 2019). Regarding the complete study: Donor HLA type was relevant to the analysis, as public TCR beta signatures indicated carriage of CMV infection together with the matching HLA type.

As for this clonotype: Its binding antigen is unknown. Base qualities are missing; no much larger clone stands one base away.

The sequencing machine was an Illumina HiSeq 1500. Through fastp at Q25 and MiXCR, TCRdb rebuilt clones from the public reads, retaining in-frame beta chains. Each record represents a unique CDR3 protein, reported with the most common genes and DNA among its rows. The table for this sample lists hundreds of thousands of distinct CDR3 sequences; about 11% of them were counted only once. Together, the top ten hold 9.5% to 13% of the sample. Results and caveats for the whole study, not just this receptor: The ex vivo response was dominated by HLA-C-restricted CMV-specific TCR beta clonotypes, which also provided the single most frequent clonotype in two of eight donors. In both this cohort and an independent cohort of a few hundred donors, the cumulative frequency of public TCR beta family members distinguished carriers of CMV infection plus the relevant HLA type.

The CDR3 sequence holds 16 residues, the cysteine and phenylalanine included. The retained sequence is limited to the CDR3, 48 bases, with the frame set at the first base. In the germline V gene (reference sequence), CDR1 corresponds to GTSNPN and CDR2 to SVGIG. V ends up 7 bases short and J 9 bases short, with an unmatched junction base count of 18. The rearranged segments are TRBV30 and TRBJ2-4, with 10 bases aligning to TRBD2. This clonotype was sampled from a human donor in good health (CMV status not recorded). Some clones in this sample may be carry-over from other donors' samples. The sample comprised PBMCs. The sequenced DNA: TGTGCCTCTGGACGTCTAGCGGGAGTAGTTGGGACCATTCAGTACTTC. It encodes CASGRLAGVVGTIQYF. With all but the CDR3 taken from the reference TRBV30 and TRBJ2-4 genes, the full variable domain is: SQTIHQWPATLVQPVGSPLSLECTVEGTSNPNLYWYRQAAGRGLQLLFYSVGIGQISSEVPQNLSASRPQDRQFILSSKKLLLSDSGFYLCASGRLAGVVGTIQYFGAGTRLSVL.